A single sample gave rise to the 26 T cell receptor beta chains below, sequenced in a study of siplizumab effects on memory and regulatory T cells. Method: immunoSEQ multiplex PCR; TCRdb's copy keeps in-frame clones and lacks some. The sample contains tens of thousands of clones, over 95% of which appear only once. The source material was naive CD8+ T cells sorted from blood. Receptors were obtained from a human donor in good health.

This rearrangement joins TRBV19 to TRBJ1-4; unclear D gene. Germline values: CDR1 LNHDA, CDR2 SQIVND (reference sequence). The CDR3 runs to 10 residues. V was trimmed by 4 bases and J by 6 bases, leaving 0 bases between them. CDR3 DNA: TGTGCCAGTAGTAATGAAAAACTGTTTTTT. Amino acid sequence: CASSNEKLFF.

CDR3 nucleotides: TGCGCCAGCAGCCAAGCGGTGGACAGGGTTTTTCACTATGGCTACACCTTC. Its translation: CASSQAVDRVFHYGYTF. The chain has TRBV4-3 and TRBJ1-2; 8 nucleotides align to TRBD1. The CDR3 has 17 residues. V lost 1 base to trimming and J lost 3 bases; unmatched junction nucleotides: 10. From germline, CDR1 is LGHNA and CDR2 YSLEER.

The genes are TRBV5-1 and TRBJ1-1; D possibly corresponds to TRBD1 (6 bases). The CDR3 sequence is 15 residues long. Germline V gene sequence: CDR1 SGHRS, CDR2 YFSETQ. Trimming shortened V by 2 bases and J by 4 bases, and 15 bases separated the two germline ends. This CDR3 is CASSFTGGPGTEAFF. In nucleotides, the CDR3 is TGCGCCAGCAGCTTTACCGGGGGGCCGGGCACTGAAGCTTTCTTT.

This clone was observed once. The CDR3 nucleotides read TGTGCCAGCAGAGTTGGGCTGAACACTGAAGCTTTCTTT. This codes for CASRVGLNTEAFF. The chain links TRBV6-5 to TRBJ1-1; D call uncertain. The CDR3 totals 13 residues. From germline, CDR1 is MNHEY and CDR2 SVGAGI. The V gene lost 6 bases and the J gene lost 0 bases, with 8 bases spanning the gap.

V usage is TRBV15 and J usage is TRBJ1-4, with D tentatively TRBD1 (5 bases). V gave up 0 bases and J gave up 0 bases, with 17 bases separating them. Germline CDR1 LNHNV, CDR2 YYDKDF (reference sequence). The CDR3 covers 19 residues. The DNA for the CDR3 is TGTGCCACCAGCAGAGATTGGGGGGAACCCATTTCAACTAATGAAAAACTGTTTTTT. This translates into CATSRDWGEPISTNEKLFF. The whole variable domain, remainder taken from reference TRBV15 and TRBJ1-4, is DAMVIQNPRYQVTQFGKPVTLSCSQTLNHNVMYWYQQKSSQAPKLLFHYYDKDFNNEADTPDNFQSRRPNTSFCFLDIRSPGLGDTAMYLCATSRDWGEPISTNEKLFFGSGTQLSVL.

With respect to this clone: A read error may produce the germline difference seen at one junction end. The CDR3 spells CASSLGNKQFF. The CDR3, as DNA: TGTGCCAGCAGCCTGGGCAATAAGCAGTTCTTC. The rearrangement uses TRBV7-9 and TRBJ2-1; D gene uncertain. The CDR3 covers 11 residues. Looked up from germline, CDR1 is SEHNR and CDR2 is FQNEAQ (reference sequence).

This clone was observed once. The chain links TRBV27 to TRBJ2-1; 9 positions match TRBD2. The trim removed 4 bases at V and 4 bases at J, leaving 2 bases unmatched. This CDR3 comprises 14 residues. Germline CDR1 MNHEY, CDR2 SMNVEV (reference sequence). Written as DNA, the CDR3 is TGTGCCAGCAGTTCCGCGGGAGGGTACAATGAGCAGTTCTTC. This gives the protein CASSSAGGYNEQFF.

The V call is TRBV19, the J call TRBJ1-5; 12 nucleotides line up with TRBD1. The CDR3 runs 15 residues. From germline, CDR1 is LNHDA and CDR2 SQIVND (reference sequence). The J segment lost 5 bases and the V segment lost 2 bases, leaving 1 base of the junction unmatched. CDR3 sequence: CASSIWDRGHQPQHF. DNA of the CDR3: TGTGCCAGTAGTATATGGGACAGGGGGCATCAGCCCCAGCATTTT.

The chain combines TRBV28 with TRBJ2-5; 9 bases are shared with TRBD2. CDR3 size: 16 residues. With 6 bases clipped from V and 2 bases from J, the junction kept 10 bases outside the gene matches. Germline-derived CDR1 and CDR2 are MDHEN and SYDVKM. The CDR3 reads CASRGAREGRQETQYF. The CDR3 bases are TGTGCCAGCAGAGGAGCGCGGGAGGGGCGGCAAGAGACCCAGTACTTC.

This chain links TRBV10-3 with TRBJ2-1; D ambiguous. This CDR3 is built from 11 residues. The germline gives CDR1 ENHRY, CDR2 SYGVKD. Trimming left V 6 bases short and J 7 bases short, with 7 bases between. The DNA for the CDR3 is TGTGCCATCAGCAAAGGAAATGAGCAGTTCTTC. Translated, it gives CAISKGNEQFF.

CDR3 region: CASSLPGLAVDHEQYF. The CDR3 region has the DNA TGTGCCAGCAGCCTTCCCGGACTAGCGGTGGACCACGAGCAGTACTTC. The gene calls are TRBV5-6 and TRBJ2-7, with 10 bases identical to TRBD2. The CDR3 covers 16 residues. Germline V CDR1 and CDR2: SGHDT, YYEEEE. J lost 5 bases, V lost 4 bases, and 12 bases had no gene match.

A note on this clone: The sample carries other DNA sequences with the same CDR3. The chain recombines TRBV30 with TRBJ1-1; D gene unclear. The CDR3 sequence is 12 residues long. Germline CDR1 and CDR2: GTSNPN and SVGIG (reference sequence). V lost 0 bases and J lost 6, with 8 bases in between. The CDR3 spells CAWSVRGPEAFF. The CDR3, as DNA: TGTGCCTGGAGTGTACGAGGACCTGAAGCTTTCTTT.

The gene calls are TRBV27 and TRBJ1-5; 7 bases match TRBD1. The CDR3 extends over 14 amino acids. The V segment lost 8 bases and the J segment 6 bases; nucleotides outside the gene matches: 10. Germline V gene lookup returns CDR1 MNHEY and CDR2 SMNVEV (reference sequence). CDR3 residues: CASRVDRETQPQHF. CDR3 bases: TGTGCCAGCCGTGTCGACAGGGAAACTCAGCCCCAGCATTTT.

The chain recombines TRBV27 with TRBJ2-7, with D maybe TRBD2 (6 bases). Trimming pared 1 base from V and 4 bases from J, leaving 20 bases between. The CDR3 consists of 17 residues. CDR1 is MNHEY, CDR2 SMNVEV, per germline (reference sequence). DNA of the CDR3: TGTGCCAGCAGTTTATTGGGTGGAGGGATGCCTCCTTACGAGCAGTACTTC. This sequence encodes CASSLLGGGMPPYEQYF.

The chain has TRBV7-9 and TRBJ1-2; 8 bases map to TRBD1. The germline CDR1 and CDR2 sequences are SEHNR and FQNEAQ (reference sequence). This CDR3 is built from 16 residues. V was pared by 3 bases and J by 1 base, with 7 bases of the junction left unmatched. For the CDR3, the DNA is TGTGCCAGCAGCTTTACGGACAGGGATCTTAACTATGGCTACACCTTC. This encodes CASSFTDRDLNYGYTF.

This chain connects TRBV15 to TRBJ2-7; D unclear. This CDR3 contains 11 residues. Trimming pared 0 bases from V and 7 bases from J, leaving 4 bases between. Per the germline V gene, CDR1 is LNHNV and CDR2 is YYDKDF (reference sequence). The CDR3 region has the DNA TGTGCCACCAGCAGAGATCATGAGCAGTACTTC. It specifies CATSRDHEQYF.

The rearrangement links TRBV4-1 to TRBJ1-6; no clear D. CDR1 and CDR2 from the germline V gene are MGHRA and YSYEKL. The CDR3 spans 15 residues. V dropped 1 base and J dropped 7 bases, with 11 bases sitting between them. DNA for the CDR3: TGCGCCAGCAGCCAAGTTGATATTGGAAATTCACCCCTCCACTTT. Amino acid sequence: CASSQVDIGNSPLHF.

This chain connects TRBV5-1 to TRBJ2-7; no clear D. The CDR3 has 13 amino acids. V lost 0 bases and J 3 bases, leaving 7 bases between the germline ends. Germline lookup yields CDR1 SGHRS and CDR2 YFSETQ. CDR3 nucleotide sequence: TGCGCCAGCAGCTTGGTGGGCGGCTACGAGCAGTACTTC. Residues: CASSLVGGYEQYF.

The V gene is TRBV25-1, the J gene TRBJ1-1, with D maybe TRBD1 (5 bases). The CDR3 sequence is 14 residues long. Germline V gene lookup returns CDR1 MGHDK and CDR2 SYGVNS. Trimming took off 6 bases at V and 1 base at J, with 12 bases between the two ends. CDR3 protein: CASRRGLQNTEAFF. The CDR3 coding sequence is TGTGCCAGCAGACGGGGACTCCAGAACACTGAAGCTTTCTTT.

The chain recombines TRBV27 with TRBJ2-1, with no clear D. Germline CDR1 and CDR2: MNHEY and SMNVEV (reference sequence). The CDR3 runs to 15 residues. Trimming took 3 bases from V and 0 from J, leaving 9 bases between them. The CDR3 reads CASSLDGSSYNEQFF. As DNA, the CDR3 is TGTGCCAGCAGTTTGGACGGCAGCTCCTACAATGAGCAGTTCTTC.

This clone came up once. V is TRBV27 and J is TRBJ2-3, with 10 bases matching TRBD2. Trimming removed 11 bases from V and 2 bases from J; junction bases left unmatched: 7. This CDR3 has 14 residues. Per the germline V gene, CDR1 is MNHEY and CDR2 is SMNVEV (reference sequence). The CDR3 here is CASGLAEFTDTQYF. The CDR3 DNA reads TGTGCCTCCGGACTAGCGGAGTTCACAGATACGCAGTATTTT.

The genes are TRBV9 and TRBJ2-3, with TRBD2 matching 12 bases. Trimming at V came to 4 bases and at J to 2 bases, leaving 5 bases not matched to a gene. From germline, CDR1 is SGDLS and CDR2 YYNGEE. The CDR3 has 16 residues. CDR3 residues: CASSTRTSGTTDTQYF. As DNA, the CDR3 is TGTGCCAGCAGCACTCGGACTAGCGGGACCACAGATACGCAGTATTTT.

On this clone itself: The junction departs from germline at one end; a sequencing error may be responsible. The chain couples TRBV5-3 to TRBJ2-7; possibly TRBD1 for D (6 bases). TRBV5-3 is designated an ORF whose function remains uncertain. The CDR3 runs 14 residues. CDR3 nucleotides: TGTGCCAGCAGCTTGGAACAGGGAACCTACGAGCAGTATTTC. As protein: CASSLEQGTYEQYF.

This rearrangement joins TRBV7-3 to TRBJ2-1, with 7 nucleotides matching TRBD2. The J segment lost 9 bases and the V segment lost 1 base, leaving 3 bases of the junction unmatched. The CDR3 loop spans 13 amino acids. CDR1 and CDR2 (germline): SGHTA, FQGTGA. The CDR3 DNA sequence: TGTGCCAGCAGCTTAAGCGGGAGCGCTGAGCAGTTCTTC. Its protein is CASSLSGSAEQFF.

This chain uses TRBV2 with TRBJ2-4; 7 bases are shared with TRBD2. Germline-derived CDR1 and CDR2 are SNHLY and FYNNEI. The ends lost 10 bases at V and 0 bases at J; junction bases unmatched: 12. The CDR3 is made up of 16 amino acids. The CDR3 here is CATDQRGAVAKNIQYF. The CDR3 nucleotides are TGTGCCACCGACCAGCGGGGAGCGGTAGCCAAAAACATTCAGTACTTC.

V gene TRBV12-5 combines with J gene TRBJ2-7; 7 bases are shared with TRBD2. Per germline, CDR1 LGHNT and CDR2 FRNRAP. The CDR3 runs 13 residues. The V gene end was trimmed by 7 bases and the J gene end by 0 bases; junction bases not matched to a gene: 3. The chain's CDR3 is CASEGLYSYEQYF. The CDR3 nucleotides are TGTGCTAGTGAGGGACTATACTCCTACGAGCAGTACTTC. The full variable domain, rest sourced from reference TRBV12-5 and TRBJ2-7, is DARVTQTPRHKVTEMGQEVTMRCQPILGHNTVFWYRQTMMQGLELLAYFRNRAPLDDSGMPKDRFSAEMPDATLATLKIQPSEPRDSAVYFCASEGLYSYEQYFGPGTRLTVT.